These T cell receptor beta chains were read from a single sample in a study of beta chain features in type 1 diabetes. The repertoire was sequenced with immunoSEQ multiplex PCR; TCRdb's copy has only in-frame clones and lacks some. The table records fewer than 450,000 clones, approximately 13% of them present only once. The sample taken for sequencing was naive CD4+ T cells from blood. The receptors derive from a woman between 18 and 29 years old with type 1 diabetes. CDR3s include the opening cysteine and the closing phenylalanine or tryptophan. D genes are given only for firm matches. A clone size is listed for some rows: how often the clone was seen (once, few, many), or a class if it is expanded.

size: few
length: 13
V: TRBV5-4
J: TRBJ1-5
D: .
DNA: TGTGCCAGCAGCTCCGACAGTAATCAGCCCCAGCATTTT
CDR3: CASSSDSNQPQHF

size: few
length: 17
V: TRBV27
J: TRBJ2-7
D: .
DNA: TGTGCCAGCAGGCTAACGGGAGGGACAGGGCGCTCCTACGAGCAGTACTTC
CDR3: CASRLTGGTGRSYEQYF

size: few
length: 16
V: TRBV7-2
J: TRBJ2-3
D: TRBD2
DNA: TGTGCCAGCAGCCCTACTAGCGGGATAAGCACAGATACGCAGTATTTT
CDR3: CASSPTSGISTDTQYF

size: few
length: 17
V: TRBV5-1
J: TRBJ1-1
D: TRBD1
DNA: TGCGCCAGCAGCCCCTACCCTTTGACAGGGGGGAACACTGAAGCTTTCTTT
CDR3: CASSPYPLTGGNTEAFF

size: few
length: 15
V: TRBV28
J: TRBJ1-5
D: TRBD1
DNA: TGTGCCAGCAGCCCCGACAGGGGGATCGGTCAGCCCCAGCATTTT
CDR3: CASSPDRGIGQPQHF

size: few
length: 15
V: TRBV5-1
J: TRBJ2-7
D: .
DNA: TGCGCCAGCAGCTTGGGGCTAGCCGACACCTACGAGCAGTACTTC
CDR3: CASSLGLADTYEQYF

size: .
length: 14
V: TRBV30
J: TRBJ1-3
D: .
DNA: TGTGCCTGGAGCTACGTTCTCTCTGGAAACACCATATATTTT
CDR3: CAWSYVLSGNTIYF

size: .
length: 16
V: TRBV27
J: TRBJ1-2
D: TRBD1
DNA: TGTGCCAGCAGTTCCGAAGTGGGACAGGGGGCGAGTGGCTACACCTTC
CDR3: CASSSEVGQGASGYTF

size: .
length: 12
V: TRBV14
J: TRBJ2-1
D: TRBD2
DNA: TGTGCCAGCAGCCAAGTCGGGAGGTGGAAGTTCTTC
CDR3: CASSQVGRWKFF

size: few
length: 15
V: TRBV7-2
J: TRBJ2-7
D: TRBD2
DNA: TGTGCCAGCAGCACGGGACTAGCGGGGCCCTACGAGCAGTACTTC
CDR3: CASSTGLAGPYEQYF

size: few
length: 16
V: TRBV28
J: TRBJ1-2
D: TRBD1
DNA: TGTGCCAGCAGTCCTTGGACAGGGGCAGTATTTAGCGGCTACACCTTC
CDR3: CASSPWTGAVFSGYTF

size: .
length: 15
V: TRBV6-1
J: TRBJ2-1
D: TRBD2
DNA: TGTGCCAGCAGTCGGACTAGCGGTTCAGTAGGGGAGCAGTTCTTC
CDR3: CASSRTSGSVGEQFF

size: few
length: 16
V: TRBV7-6
J: TRBJ2-2
D: .
DNA: TGTGCCAGCAGCTTAGCAGGGGGAGCGAACACCGGGGAGCTGTTTTTT
CDR3: CASSLAGGANTGELFF

size: few
length: 11
V: TRBV20-1
J: TRBJ2-5
D: .
DNA: TGCAGTGCTAGACAACGTCAGGCCCCTTACTTC
CDR3: CSARQRQAPYF

size: few
length: 14
V: TRBV19
J: TRBJ2-3
D: .
DNA: TGTGCCAGTAGTATTCGCAGGGTAACAGATACGCAGTATTTT
CDR3: CASSIRRVTDTQYF

size: few
length: 14
V: TRBV15
J: TRBJ1-2
D: .
DNA: TGTGCCACCAGCAGTCCTGCGGGGACCTATGGCTACACCTTC
CDR3: CATSSPAGTYGYTF

size: few
length: 12
V: TRBV5-1
J: TRBJ2-1
D: .
DNA: TGCGCCAGCAGCTTCGGGGTCAATGAGCAGTTCTTC
CDR3: CASSFGVNEQFF

size: few
length: 17
V: TRBV30
J: TRBJ2-1
D: TRBD2
DNA: TGTGCCTGGACGGGGGGGACTAGATTAGGTAACGCAAATGAGCAGTTCTTC
CDR3: CAWTGGTRLGNANEQFF

size: few
length: 15
V: TRBV29-1
J: TRBJ2-3
D: TRBD2
DNA: TGCAGCGTTGTGGCTAGCGGGAGGGCCAAAGATACGCAGTATTTT
CDR3: CSVVASGRAKDTQYF

size: .
length: 13
V: TRBV7-3
J: TRBJ2-3
D: .
DNA: TGTGCCAGCAGCCCAGGGTCCGCAGATACGCAGTATTTT
CDR3: CASSPGSADTQYF

size: .
length: 13
V: TRBV11-3
J: TRBJ2-1
D: .
DNA: TGTGCCAGCAGCTTACCTGCTACCAATGAGCAGTTCTTC
CDR3: CASSLPATNEQFF

size: few
length: 14
V: TRBV5-6
J: TRBJ1-2
D: .
DNA: TGTGCCAGCAGTCTGGGGGCAGACATCTATGGCTACACCTTC
CDR3: CASSLGADIYGYTF

size: .
length: 15
V: TRBV6-5
J: TRBJ2-6
D: .
DNA: TGTGCCAGCAGTTTCCGTATCTCTGGGGCCAACGTCCTGACTTTC
CDR3: CASSFRISGANVLTF

size: .
length: 15
V: TRBV7-9
J: TRBJ2-1
D: TRBD2
DNA: TGTGCCAGCAGCCGGACTAGCGGGGCTTACAATGAGCAGTTCTTC
CDR3: CASSRTSGAYNEQFF

size: few
length: 14
V: TRBV6-5
J: TRBJ2-5
D: .
DNA: TGTGCCAGCAGTAATCCTCCAGGGGTGGAGACCCAGTACTTC
CDR3: CASSNPPGVETQYF

size: .
length: 16
V: TRBV5-1
J: TRBJ2-5
D: TRBD1
DNA: TGCGCCAGCAGCCCTAACGGACAGGGAACCGTGGAGACCCAGTACTTC
CDR3: CASSPNGQGTVETQYF

size: .
length: 12
V: TRBV6-5
J: TRBJ2-7
D: .
DNA: TGTGCCAGCAGTTCCAGGGCGTACGAGCAGTACTTC
CDR3: CASSSRAYEQYF

size: .
length: 14
V: TRBV7-9
J: TRBJ2-5
D: .
DNA: TGTGCCAGCAGCTCACGGGGAGGACGAGGGACCCAGTACTTC
CDR3: CASSSRGGRGTQYF

size: few
length: 17
V: TRBV5-4
J: TRBJ2-3
D: TRBD2
DNA: TGTGCCAGCAGCTTGGATGGACTAGCGCAAGGCACAGATACGCAGTATTTT
CDR3: CASSLDGLAQGTDTQYF

size: .
length: 11
V: TRBV20-1
J: TRBJ2-7
D: .
DNA: TGCAGTGCTCCGGTCGTCTACGAGCAGTACTTC
CDR3: CSAPVVYEQYF

size: .
length: 14
V: TRBV30
J: TRBJ1-3
D: .
DNA: TGTGCCTGGAATATGGGGCAGGGTGGAAACACCATATATTTT
CDR3: CAWNMGQGGNTIYF

size: few
length: 19
V: TRBV9
J: TRBJ2-5
D: TRBD2
DNA: TGTGCCAGCAGCGTGGGGTTCGGCGGGAGGGCCTCTTACCAAGAGACCCAGTACTTC
CDR3: CASSVGFGGRASYQETQYF

size: .
length: 15
V: TRBV27
J: TRBJ1-5
D: TRBD1
DNA: TGTGCCAGCTCCCGGAGTCAGGGGGCTAGGCAGCCCCAGCATTTT
CDR3: CASSRSQGARQPQHF

size: few
length: 15
V: TRBV7-9
J: TRBJ2-5
D: TRBD1
DNA: TGTGCCAGCAGCTTAGAGCAGACAGGGGGCACGACCCAGTACTTC
CDR3: CASSLEQTGGTTQYF

size: .
length: 18
V: TRBV30
J: TRBJ2-6
D: TRBD1
DNA: TGTGCCTGGAGCAAAGACAGGGGGCTAGGACTTGGGGCCAACGTCCTGACTTTC
CDR3: CAWSKDRGLGLGANVLTF

size: .
length: 12
V: TRBV7-9
J: TRBJ2-1
D: TRBD2
DNA: TGTGCCAGCAGCGACGTAGCGGGAGAGCAGTTCTTC
CDR3: CASSDVAGEQFF

size: few
length: 13
V: TRBV30
J: TRBJ2-2
D: .
DNA: TGTGCCTGGAAAACGAGCGGGACCGGGGAGCTGTTTTTT
CDR3: CAWKTSGTGELFF

size: .
length: 16
V: TRBV7-2
J: TRBJ2-7
D: TRBD2
DNA: TGTGCCAGCAGCTTAGCACCTGGACTAGCGTACTACGAGCAGTACTTC
CDR3: CASSLAPGLAYYEQYF

size: .
length: 18
V: TRBV4-2
J: TRBJ2-1
D: TRBD2
DNA: TGTGCCAGCAGCCAAGTTTTAGTGGCGGGAGAGGCCCACAATGAGCAGTTCTTC
CDR3: CASSQVLVAGEAHNEQFF

size: few
length: 15
V: TRBV2
J: TRBJ1-2
D: .
DNA: TGTGCCAGCAGTGAAAGACAGTCAAGTGGGTATGGCTACACCTTC
CDR3: CASSERQSSGYGYTF

size: .
length: 12
V: TRBV28
J: TRBJ1-2
D: .
DNA: TGTGCCAGCAGCCGGGGGGTCTATGGCTACACCTTC
CDR3: CASSRGVYGYTF

size: few
length: 16
V: TRBV18
J: TRBJ2-3
D: TRBD2
DNA: TGTGCCAGCTCACCACGGCAAGCGGGAGTTACAGATACGCAGTATTTT
CDR3: CASSPRQAGVTDTQYF

size: .
length: 14
V: TRBV7-2
J: TRBJ1-5
D: TRBD1
DNA: TGTGCCAGCAGCGGACTTCAGGGGGGTCAGCCCCAGCATTTT
CDR3: CASSGLQGGQPQHF

size: .
length: 16
V: TRBV7-6
J: TRBJ2-4
D: .
DNA: TGTGCCAGCAGCTTAGGTGGGGATAGGACTCGGAACATTCAGTACTTC
CDR3: CASSLGGDRTRNIQYF

size: .
length: 14
V: TRBV5-1
J: TRBJ1-1
D: .
DNA: TGCGCCAGCAGTCAAGGACAGAGGAACACTGAAGCTTTCTTT
CDR3: CASSQGQRNTEAFF

size: few
length: 14
V: TRBV7-2
J: TRBJ2-2
D: .
DNA: TGTGCCAGCAGACTGGACAGAAGTAGCGGGGAGCTGTTTTTT
CDR3: CASRLDRSSGELFF

size: .
length: 14
V: TRBV25-1
J: TRBJ1-1
D: .
DNA: TGTGCCAGCAGTGAACCACAGGGTCGATCTGAAGCTTTCTTT
CDR3: CASSEPQGRSEAFF

size: .
length: 16
V: TRBV7-2
J: TRBJ2-2
D: .
DNA: TGTGCCAGCAGTCTGGTGGCGGACTGGAACACCGGGGAGCTGTTTTTT
CDR3: CASSLVADWNTGELFF

size: .
length: 14
V: TRBV5-6
J: TRBJ2-3
D: TRBD1
DNA: TGTGCCAGCAGCGCGGGACAGGTTTGGGATACGCAGTATTTT
CDR3: CASSAGQVWDTQYF

size: few
length: 13
V: TRBV11-3
J: TRBJ1-1
D: TRBD1
DNA: TGTGCCAGCAGTTTCGACAGGGACACTGAAGCTTTCTTT
CDR3: CASSFDRDTEAFF

size: few
length: 12
V: TRBV18
J: TRBJ2-5
D: .
DNA: TGTGCCAGCTCACCGGGGAGAGAGACCCAGTACTTC
CDR3: CASSPGRETQYF

size: few
length: 14
V: TRBV25-1
J: TRBJ1-3
D: .
DNA: TGTGCCAGCAGTTTGGAGGGCTCTGGAAACACCATATATTTT
CDR3: CASSLEGSGNTIYF

size: .
length: 13
V: TRBV11-2
J: TRBJ2-7
D: .
DNA: TGTGCCAGCAGCTTAGCTAGCAGCTACGAGCAGTACTTC
CDR3: CASSLASSYEQYF

size: .
length: 14
V: TRBV19
J: TRBJ1-1
D: .
DNA: TGTGCCAGTAGTATATCTCACGGTTACACTGAAGCTTTCTTT
CDR3: CASSISHGYTEAFF

size: few
length: 16
V: TRBV4-1
J: TRBJ2-1
D: TRBD2
DNA: TGCGCCAGCACGCCTGTAGGCGGGAGACAATACAATGAGCAGTTCTTC
CDR3: CASTPVGGRQYNEQFF